These 16 T cell receptor beta chains came from one sample sequenced in a study of blood T cell repertoires in COVID-19. Repertoires were generated with immunoSEQ multiplex PCR, while TCRdb's copy carries only in-frame clones and drops some. The data contain roughly 240,000 clones, about 87% of them seen just once; the ten biggest clones take up about 1%. Sequencing used PBMCs or T cells enriched from blood (not recorded which). The receptors originated from a man over 45 who had been exposed to COVID-19.

The chain has TRBV7-2 and TRBJ1-6; TRBD1 might be the D (5 bases). The V end was cut by 4 bases, the J end by 6 bases, with 7 bases between. The CDR3 loop spans 13 amino acids. Germline V gene data show CDR1 as SGHTA and CDR2 as FQGNSA. In nucleotides, the CDR3 is TGTGCCAGCAGCTCACAGGTTAATTCACCCCTCCACTTT. It codes for CASSSQVNSPLHF.

The chain recombines TRBV5-1 with TRBJ1-1; 10 bases agree with TRBD1. The CDR3 is made up of 17 amino acids. In germline, CDR1 is SGHRS, CDR2 YFSETQ. J was trimmed by 2 bases and V by 0 bases; bases with no gene match: 7. CDR3 nucleotides: TGCGCCAGCAGCTTGGTCGGGACAGGGGTAGGCAACACTGAAGCTTTCTTT. This gives the protein CASSLVGTGVGNTEAFF. Together with reference TRBV5-1 and TRBJ1-1, the CDR3 gives the full variable domain: KAGVTQTPRYLIKTRGQQVTLSCSPISGHRSVSWYQQTPGQGLQFLFEYFSETQRNKGNFPGRFSGRQFSNSRSEMNVSTLELGDSALYLCASSLVGTGVGNTEAFFGQGTRLTVV.

The rearrangement uses TRBV19 and TRBJ1-6; 8 bases agree with TRBD1. The CDR3 consists of 21 residues. Germline V gene data show CDR1 as LNHDA and CDR2 as SQIVND (reference sequence). V lost 6 bases and J lost 2; bases outside the gene matches: 21. The CDR3 region is CASRFVTAGGKNPTYNSPLHF. As DNA, the CDR3 is TGTGCCAGTAGGTTTGTTACTGCAGGGGGCAAAAACCCGACCTATAATTCACCCCTCCACTTT.

This clone appeared a single time. V usage is TRBV5-6 and J usage is TRBJ1-5; no reliable D call. Per the germline V gene, CDR1 is SGHDT and CDR2 is YYEEEE. V lost 0 bases, J lost 1 base, and 8 bases lay in between. The CDR3 is made up of 15 amino acids. The CDR3 region is CASSLGVLSNQPQHF. CDR3 DNA: TGTGCCAGCAGCTTGGGAGTCCTAAGCAATCAGCCCCAGCATTTT.

This chain links TRBV29-1 with TRBJ2-1; 7 bases are a match to TRBD1. V lost 6 bases to trimming and J lost 0 bases; unmatched junction nucleotides: 5. Germline values: CDR1 SQVTM, CDR2 ANQGSEA. This CDR3 has 14 amino acids. The DNA for the CDR3 is TGCAGCGTCCGAGGGACAGACTCCTACAATGAGCAGTTCTTC. Protein sequence: CSVRGTDSYNEQFF.

The genes are TRBV7-8 and TRBJ2-3; no clear D. V dropped 5 bases and J dropped 3 bases, with 6 bases sitting between them. This CDR3 has 12 amino acids. Germline V gene sequence: CDR1 SGHVS, CDR2 FQNEAQ. The DNA of the CDR3 is TGTGCCAGCAGCACAAATACAGATACGCAGTATTTT. Its translation is CASSTNTDTQYF.

The genes are TRBV7-8 and TRBJ2-7; D is ambiguous. Trimming pared 3 bases from V and 4 bases from J, leaving 13 bases between. The CDR3 consists of 14 residues. CDR1 and CDR2 (germline): SGHVS, FQNEAQ. The CDR3 nucleotides read TGTGCCAGCAGCTTGACTCAAAGTAGTTACGAGCAGTACGTC. Residues: CASSLTQSSYEQYV.

This sequence joins TRBV25-1 and TRBJ2-2; 7 bases agree with TRBD2. The V gene's germline CDR1 is MGHDK and CDR2 SYGVNS. There are 15 residues in the CDR3. Unmatched junction bases numbered 10, after V lost 8 bases and J lost 4 bases. DNA for the CDR3: TGTGCCAGCGGCTTTCAAGCGGGGACCACCGGGGAGCTGTTTTTT. Its protein product is CASGFQAGTTGELFF.

This chain links TRBV5-1 with TRBJ2-7, with a tentative D call TRBD1 (5 bases). The V gene lost 1 base and the J gene lost 6 bases, with 14 bases spanning the gap. This CDR3 comprises 14 residues. From germline, CDR1 is SGHRS and CDR2 YFSETQ. The CDR3 loop is CASSLQGFNSEQYF. The CDR3 DNA reads as TGCGCCAGCAGCTTGCAGGGTTTTAACTCCGAGCAGTACTTC. Looking up the rest from reference TRBV5-1 and TRBJ2-7 gives the full variable domain: KAGVTQTPRYLIKTRGQQVTLSCSPISGHRSVSWYQQTPGQGLQFLFEYFSETQRNKGNFPGRFSGRQFSNSRSEMNVSTLELGDSALYLCASSLQGFNSEQYFGPGTRLTVT.

The chain has TRBV4-1 and TRBJ1-2; D gene ambiguous. V lost 2 bases and J 5 bases, leaving 12 bases between the germline ends. Germline assignment: CDR1 MGHRA and CDR2 YSYEKL. The CDR3 loop spans 14 amino acids. The CDR3 DNA sequence: TGCGCCAGCAGCCAAATCCTTCAGAATTATGGCTACACCTTC. This gives the protein CASSQILQNYGYTF.

V is TRBV7-9 and J is TRBJ2-2; 11 bases match TRBD1. CDR1 is SEHNR, CDR2 FQNEAQ, per germline (reference sequence). The CDR3 runs 16 residues. The trim removed 7 bases at V and 1 base at J, leaving 5 bases unmatched. CDR3 residues: CASTDRGLGNTGELFF. DNA of the CDR3: TGTGCCAGCACGGACAGGGGGCTAGGGAACACCGGGGAGCTGTTTTTT.

The chain uses TRBV7-9 and TRBJ1-6, with no clear D. V shed 2 bases and J shed 6 bases, with 11 bases lying between them. Germline assignment: CDR1 SEHNR and CDR2 FQNEAQ (reference sequence). There are 15 residues in the CDR3. The CDR3 region has the DNA TGTGCCAGCAGCTTACAAGGAGTTAGTAATTCACCCCTCCACTTT. Protein sequence: CASSLQGVSNSPLHF.

The chain uses TRBV9 and TRBJ2-1, with TRBD2 matching 12 bases. V dropped 3 bases and J dropped 9; count of bases not matched to a gene: 7. This CDR3 has 15 amino acids. The germline V gene has CDR1 SGDLS and CDR2 YYNGEE. Written as DNA, the CDR3 is TGTGCCAGCAGCGCGACTAGCGGGAGATTGAGTGAGCAGTTCTTC. Translating it yields CASSATSGRLSEQFF.

V and J are TRBV19 and TRBJ1-6; 7 bases match TRBD1. V lost 2 bases, J lost 2 bases, and 9 bases stayed unmatched. Per germline, CDR1 LNHDA and CDR2 SQIVND (reference sequence). CDR3 size: 18 residues. As DNA, the CDR3 is TGTGCCAGTAGTATATTTTCGGGACAGAGGACCTATAATTCACCCCTCCACTTT. This gives the protein CASSIFSGQRTYNSPLHF.

The chain links TRBV6-5 to TRBJ2-7; 7 nucleotides align to TRBD1. V lost 7 bases and J lost 5; bases outside the gene matches: 11. The CDR3 totals 14 residues. Germline V lookup: CDR1 MNHEY, CDR2 SVGAGI. The CDR3 region is CASNLVDRVNEQYF. The CDR3 coding sequence is TGTGCCAGCAACCTCGTTGACAGGGTCAACGAGCAGTACTTC.

This clone has just one count. The rearrangement links TRBV9 to TRBJ2-3, with TRBD2 matching 9 bases. V lost 3 bases and J lost 6; bases outside the gene matches: 17. CDR1 and CDR2 (germline): SGDLS, YYNGEE. This CDR3 is 18 amino acids long. The CDR3 reads CASSARNTLAGVIDTQYF. CDR3 DNA: TGTGCCAGCAGCGCCAGAAACACCTTAGCGGGGGTAATTGATACGCAGTATTTT.